This entry lists 8 T cell receptor beta chains sequenced from one sample in a study of cytomegalovirus exposure and HLA in healthy donors. Vbeta (60) and Jbeta (13) primers were used in the PCR. Sequencing used immunoSEQ multiplex PCR; TCRdb keeps in-frame clones, though not all of them. This repertoire shows 150,000 to 200,000 clones, about 85% found once; its top ten account for 1.3%. The sample comprised PBMCs. All receptors come from a man aged 45 to 65 in good health and CMV-seropositive.

This rearrangement joins TRBV28 to TRBJ2-3, with TRBD1 identical over 10 bases. Germline CDR1 is MDHEN and CDR2 is SYDVKM. The CDR3 spans 15 residues. J was trimmed by 1 base and V by 3 bases; bases with no gene match: 1. CDR3 amino acids: CASSFGTGGTDTQYF. The DNA for the CDR3 is TGTGCCAGCAGTTTCGGGACAGGGGGCACAGATACGCAGTATTTT.

The chain is built from TRBV7-8 and TRBJ1-1, with 8 positions matching TRBD1. This CDR3 comprises 14 residues. V shed 4 bases, J shed 1 base, and the junction held 2 bases outside the gene matches. From germline, CDR1 is SGHVS and CDR2 FQNEAQ. CDR3: CASSSGQGNTEAFF. In DNA, the CDR3 is TGTGCCAGCAGCTCTGGACAGGGGAACACTGAAGCTTTCTTT.

The chain carries TRBV5-1 and TRBJ2-2; D is unresolved. There are 13 residues in the CDR3. Trimming took off 0 bases at V and 8 bases at J, with 8 bases between the two ends. Germline lookup yields CDR1 SGHRS and CDR2 YFSETQ. CDR3 nucleotides: TGCGCCAGCAGCTTGGGTCAGATGGGGGAGCTGTTTTTT. Its protein is CASSLGQMGELFF.

The chain uses TRBV9 and TRBJ1-1; 7 bases line up with TRBD1. Trimming took 0 bases from V and 4 from J; bases not matched to a gene: 3. Per the germline V gene, CDR1 is SGDLS and CDR2 is YYNGEE. This CDR3 is 14 amino acids long. The CDR3 here is CASSVDQGGTEAFF. CDR3 in DNA: TGTGCCAGCAGCGTAGACCAGGGGGGCACTGAAGCTTTCTTT.

This clone was found a few times. The rearrangement joins TRBV4-1 to TRBJ2-3; 7 bases align to TRBD2. Germline CDR1 is MGHRA and CDR2 is YSYEKL. CDR3 length: 15 residues. V trimming: 1 base; J trimming: 4 bases; junction bases outside the gene matches: 5. The CDR3 here is CASSQALRGSDTQYF. CDR3 DNA sequence: TGCGCCAGCAGCCAAGCCTTGCGGGGGTCAGATACGCAGTATTTT.

The chain uses TRBV7-3 and TRBJ2-7, with D perhaps TRBD2 (6 bases). The CDR3 loop spans 14 amino acids. Germline assignment: CDR1 SGHTA and CDR2 FQGTGA. V was clipped by 1 base and J by 3 bases, with 10 bases between them. The chain's CDR3 is CASSLNPGSYEQYF. The DNA of the CDR3 is TGTGCCAGCAGCTTAAACCCCGGGAGCTACGAGCAGTACTTC.

The gene calls are TRBV6-1 and TRBJ2-3, with TRBD2 as a possible D gene (5 bases). Between the trimmed V and J ends, which lost 2 bases and 1 base, there was a span of 10 bases. Germline-derived CDR1 and CDR2 are MNHNS and SASEGT. The CDR3 sequence is 15 residues long. The CDR3 reads CASSEREFRTDTQYF. The DNA for the CDR3 is TGTGCCAGCAGTGAAAGGGAGTTCCGCACAGATACGCAGTATTTT.

The J gene is TRBJ1-1, the V gene TRBV4-2; D ambiguous. CDR1 LGHNA and CDR2 YNFKEQ come from the germline V gene. There are 15 residues in the CDR3. Trimming removed 0 bases at V and 2 bases at J, with 10 bases between. The CDR3 nucleotides read TGTGCCAGCAGCCAAGATAGGCAGGCAAACACTGAAGCTTTCTTT. Protein sequence: CASSQDRQANTEAFF.